Described below is a single T cell receptor beta chain sequence and its context. Its antigen is still unknown. The data are from a study of cytomegalovirus exposure and HLA in healthy donors. Study results and limitations: Most subjects' HLA-A and HLA-B alleles were reportedly predicted from TCR beta sequences. Specificity of a few CMV-associated chains for CMV antigens was verified in vitro.

This CDR3 comprises 14 residues. Germline V gene data show CDR1 as MNHNY and CDR2 as SVGAGI (reference sequence). Trimming removed 8 bases from V and 0 bases from J, with 14 bases in between. The donors gave bone marrow, and they were healthy. It was with 60 Vbeta and 13 Jbeta primers that the PCR ran. The method was immunoSEQ multiplex PCR; TCRdb's version includes in-frame clones alone and lacks a portion of them. The sample lists around 230,000 clones; around 78% were seen once. The specimen sequenced was PBMCs. The chain joins TRBV6-6 to TRBJ2-7, with D perhaps matching TRBD2 (7 bases). The sequence was obtained from a boy aged 5-17 years in good health and CMV-seronegative. The CDR3 region has the DNA TGTGCCAGCTTGGGGGGGGCGAGCTCCTACGAGCAGTACTTC. It codes for CASLGGASSYEQYF.